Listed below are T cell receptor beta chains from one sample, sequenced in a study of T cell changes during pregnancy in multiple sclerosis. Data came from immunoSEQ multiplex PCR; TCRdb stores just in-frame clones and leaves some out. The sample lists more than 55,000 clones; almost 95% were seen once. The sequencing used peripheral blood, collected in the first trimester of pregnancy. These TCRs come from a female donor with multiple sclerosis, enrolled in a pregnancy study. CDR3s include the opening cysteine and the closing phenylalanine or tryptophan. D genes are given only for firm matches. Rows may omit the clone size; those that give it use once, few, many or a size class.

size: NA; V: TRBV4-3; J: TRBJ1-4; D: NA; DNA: TGCGCCAGCAGCCAAGATGGGGGGGGCTCGGGACTCGAAAAACTGTTTTTT; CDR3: CASSQDGGGSGLEKLFF
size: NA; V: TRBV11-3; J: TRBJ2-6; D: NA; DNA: TGTGCCAGCAGCTTAGTATTGTCTGGGGCCAACGTCCTGACTTTC; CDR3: CASSLVLSGANVLTF
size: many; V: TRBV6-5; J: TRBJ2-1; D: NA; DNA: TGTGCCAGCAGTCCGACAGGATTAGGGCACAATGAGCAGTTCTTC; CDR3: CASSPTGLGHNEQFF
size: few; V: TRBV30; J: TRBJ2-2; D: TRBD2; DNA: TGTGCCTGGTCGTCGCTAGCGGGGGGTTACACCGGGGAGCTGTTTTTT; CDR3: CAWSSLAGGYTGELFF
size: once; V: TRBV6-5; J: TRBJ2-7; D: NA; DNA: TGTGCCAGCAGTCCTCCAGGCGCCGACTACGAGCAGTACTTC; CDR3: CASSPPGADYEQYF
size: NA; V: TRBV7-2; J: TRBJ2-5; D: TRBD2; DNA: TGTGCCAGCAGCCAGGGGACTAGCGGGGGGGGAAAAAAAGAGACCCAGTACTTC; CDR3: CASSQGTSGGGKKETQYF
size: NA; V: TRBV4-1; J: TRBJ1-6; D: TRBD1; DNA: TGCGCCAGCAGCTCCAGACAGGGAGGATCACCCCTCCACTTT; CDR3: CASSSRQGGSPLHF
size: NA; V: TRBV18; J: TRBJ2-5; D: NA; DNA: TGTGCCACTGCCTGGGACAACCAAGAGACCCAGTACTTC; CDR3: CATAWDNQETQYF
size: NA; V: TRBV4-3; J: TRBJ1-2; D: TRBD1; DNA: TGCGCCAGCAGCCGCAACCGGGACAGTGCTTATGGCTACACCTTC; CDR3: CASSRNRDSAYGYTF
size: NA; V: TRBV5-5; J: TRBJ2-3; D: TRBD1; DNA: TGTGCCAGCAGCGGGAGGACAGGGCAAGATACGCAGTATTTT; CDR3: CASSGRTGQDTQYF
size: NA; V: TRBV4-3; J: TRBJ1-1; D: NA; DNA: TGCGCCAGCAGCCAAGATCTTCCGGGGGGCACTGAAGCTTTCTTT; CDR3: CASSQDLPGGTEAFF